This T cell receptor (beta chain) is from a study of T cell responses to AZD1222 COVID-19 vaccine. The CDR3 is 14 amino acids. Germline CDR1 and CDR2: SGHVS and FQNEAQ. The ends were cut back, 8 bases at V and 6 bases at J, with 19 bases in the middle. The repertoire was sequenced with immunoSEQ multiplex PCR; TCRdb's copy has only in-frame clones and lacks some. The sample has 95,000 to 150,000 clones, 80% to 90% seen once; the top ten hold around 9.3%. Points from the study as a whole: It should be noted that donors were predominantly white British and more often female, and clonal diversity was possibly underestimated.

This clone showed up just a few times. Antigen: not known. This chain uses TRBV7-8 with TRBJ1-1, with D possibly TRBD1 on 5 matching bases. This clonotype originated in an adult in good health. Sequencing used peripheral blood, obtained on day 0 of AZD1222 vaccination. The CDR3 DNA reads TGTGCCAGCGCACCATGGGGCCGGGGGGCTGAAGCTTTCTTT. This translates into CASAPWGRGAEAFF.